This T cell receptor (beta chain) is drawn from a study of blood T cell repertoires in COVID-19. Study-level background: Samples representing acute and convalescent COVID-19 were sourced from the United States, Italy and Spain. From T cells, B-cell-depleted T cells, or PBMCs came the material, which was cDNA or gDNA.

Source study methods: Counts of nucleated cells, estimated from reference gene primer amplification, were obtained. Some clones are missing from TCRdb's copy, which holds only in-frame ones; the method was immunoSEQ multiplex PCR. The D gene and trimming were derived from the DNA, and the V and J assignments and clone size from that table. The table has about 100,000 clones, approximately 93% seen once. CDR1 and CDR2 (germline): MNHEY, SVGAGI. After removal of 5 bases from V and 8 bases from J, the junction contained 2 bases not matched to a gene. The CDR3 is made up of 12 amino acids. The TCR was taken from a man aged 55 to 70 with acute or convalescent COVID-19. Sequencing was carried out using peripheral blood. The chain uses TRBV6-5 and TRBJ1-4, with TRBD1 identical over 7 bases. CDR3 amino acids: CASSQQGEKLFF. The CDR3 bases are TGTGCCAGCAGTCAACAGGGGGAAAAACTGTTTTTT.